The clone carrying this T cell receptor beta chain was seen only a few times. This sample was included in a study of T cells and Merkel cell carcinoma outcomes. This CDR3 comprises 17 residues. TCRdb keeps only in-frame clones here, not all; method: immunoSEQ multiplex PCR. This sample has 3,600 or so clones, with around 92% found just once. The gene calls are TRBV1 and TRBJ2-1; the D call in the table, TRBD2, was not verified against the DNA. TRBV1 is labeled a pseudogene. The source of this sequence is a human donor with Merkel cell carcinoma. The sequencing sample was made of tumor tissue from Merkel cell carcinoma. This CDR3 reads CTSSQDQRGSSYNEQFF. In nucleotides, the CDR3 is TGCACCAGCAGCCAAGATCAGCGGGGGTCCTCCTACAATGAGCAGTTCTTC.